The T cell receptor beta chain under discussion was sequenced for a study of blood T cell repertoires in COVID-19. At the level of the study: COVID-19 samples, acute and convalescent, were from the United States, Italy and Spain. T cells, B-cell-depleted T cells, or PBMCs supplied cDNA or gDNA.

Trimming took 5 bases from V and 1 from J; bases not matched to a gene: 6. From germline, CDR1 is SGHVS and CDR2 FQNEAQ. The CDR3 totals 16 residues. This clone has only one observation. Authors' analysis steps: Amplification with reference gene primers provided the estimates of nucleated cell counts. Produced via immunoSEQ multiplex PCR; TCRdb's table is partial and in-frame only. The DNA gave D and trimming, while V, J and clone size come from that table. The sample yields a few hundred thousand clones, 75% to 90% seen once. This clonotype was obtained from a man aged 18-30 years with active or convalescent COVID-19. The sample consisted of peripheral blood. The J gene is TRBJ2-2, the V gene TRBV7-8, with 8 bases aligning to TRBD1. The CDR3 protein is CASSAWTGRNTGELFF. The CDR3 region has the DNA TGTGCCAGCAGCGCCTGGACAGGGCGGAACACCGGGGAGCTGTTTTTT.